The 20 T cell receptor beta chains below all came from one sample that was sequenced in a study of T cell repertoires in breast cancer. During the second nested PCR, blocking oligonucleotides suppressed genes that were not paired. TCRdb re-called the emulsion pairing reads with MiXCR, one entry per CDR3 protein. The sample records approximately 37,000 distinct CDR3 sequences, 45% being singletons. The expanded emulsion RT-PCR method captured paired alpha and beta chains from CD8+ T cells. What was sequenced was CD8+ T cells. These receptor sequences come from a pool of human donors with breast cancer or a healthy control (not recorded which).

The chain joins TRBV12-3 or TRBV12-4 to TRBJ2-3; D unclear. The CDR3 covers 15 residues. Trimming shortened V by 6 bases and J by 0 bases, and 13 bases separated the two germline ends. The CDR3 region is CASSPFGSSTDTQYF. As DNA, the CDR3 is TGTGCCAGCAGCCCATTCGGATCTAGCACAGATACGCAGTATTTT.

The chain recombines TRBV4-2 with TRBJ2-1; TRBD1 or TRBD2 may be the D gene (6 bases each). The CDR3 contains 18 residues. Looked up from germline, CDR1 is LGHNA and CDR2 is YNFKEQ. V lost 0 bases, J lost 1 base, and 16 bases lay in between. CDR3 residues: CASSQEGGGGGSYNEQFF. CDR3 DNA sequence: TGTGCCAGCAGCCAAGAAGGGGGAGGAGGGGGATCCTACAATGAGCAGTTCTTC.

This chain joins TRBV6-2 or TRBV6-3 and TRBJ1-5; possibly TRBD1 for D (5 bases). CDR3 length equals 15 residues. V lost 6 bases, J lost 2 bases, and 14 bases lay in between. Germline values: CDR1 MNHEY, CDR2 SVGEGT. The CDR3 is CASSHGGRGNQPQHF. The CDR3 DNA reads TGTGCCAGCAGCCATGGGGGTAGGGGCAATCAGCCCCAGCATTTT.

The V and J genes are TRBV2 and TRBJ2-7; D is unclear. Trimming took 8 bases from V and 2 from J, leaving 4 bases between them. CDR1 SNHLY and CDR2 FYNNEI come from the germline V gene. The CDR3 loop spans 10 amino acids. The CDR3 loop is CASETYEQYF. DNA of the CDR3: TGTGCCAGCGAGACCTACGAGCAGTACTTC.

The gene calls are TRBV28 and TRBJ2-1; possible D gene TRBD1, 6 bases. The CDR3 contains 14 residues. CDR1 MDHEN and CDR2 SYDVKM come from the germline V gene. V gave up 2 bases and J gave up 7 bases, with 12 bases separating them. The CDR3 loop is CASSLTGNRNEQFF. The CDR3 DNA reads TGTGCCAGCAGTTTAACAGGGAATAGGAATGAGCAGTTCTTC.

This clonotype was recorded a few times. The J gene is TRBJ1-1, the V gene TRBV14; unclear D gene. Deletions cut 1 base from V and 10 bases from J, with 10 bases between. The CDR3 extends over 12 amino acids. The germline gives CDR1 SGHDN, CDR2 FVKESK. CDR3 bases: TGTGCCAGCAGCCAAGGTGCATTTGGAGCTTTCTTT. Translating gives CASSQGAFGAFF.

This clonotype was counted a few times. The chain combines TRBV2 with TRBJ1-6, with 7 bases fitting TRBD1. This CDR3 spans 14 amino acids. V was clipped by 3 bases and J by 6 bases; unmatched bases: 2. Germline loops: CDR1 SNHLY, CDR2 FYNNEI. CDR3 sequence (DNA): TGTGCCAGCAGTGAGAGGGACAGTAATTCACCCCTCCACTTT. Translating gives CASSERDSNSPLHF.

The CDR3 loop reads CSADGLAGPRGTTTDTQYF. DNA of the CDR3: TGCAGTGCTGACGGACTAGCGGGACCCCGAGGGACGACCACAGATACGCAGTATTTT. J is TRBJ2-3 and V is TRBV20-1; 12 nucleotides align to TRBD2. Germline CDR1 DFQATT, CDR2 SNEGSKA (reference sequence). The CDR3 has 19 amino acids. V shed 5 bases and J 2 bases; nucleotides not matched to a gene: 17.

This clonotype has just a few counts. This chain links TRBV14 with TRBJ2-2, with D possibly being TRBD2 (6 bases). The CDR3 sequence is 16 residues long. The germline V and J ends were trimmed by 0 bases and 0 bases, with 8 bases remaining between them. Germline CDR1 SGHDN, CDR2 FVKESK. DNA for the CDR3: TGTGCCAGCAGCCAAGATCGGGGGTCGAACACCGGGGAGCTGTTTTTT. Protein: CASSQDRGSNTGELFF.

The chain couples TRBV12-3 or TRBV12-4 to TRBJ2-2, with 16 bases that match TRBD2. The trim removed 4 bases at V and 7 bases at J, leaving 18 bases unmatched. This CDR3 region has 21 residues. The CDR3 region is CASSSRRLPGLAGGQDGELFF. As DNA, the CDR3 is TGTGCCAGCAGTTCCAGACGGTTACCGGGACTAGCGGGGGGGCAGGACGGGGAGCTGTTTTTT.

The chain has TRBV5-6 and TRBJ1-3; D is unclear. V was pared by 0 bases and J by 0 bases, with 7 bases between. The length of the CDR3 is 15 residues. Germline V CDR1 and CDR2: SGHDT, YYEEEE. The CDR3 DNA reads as TGTGCCAGCAGCTTGGCAGGAATCTCTGGAAACACCATATATTTT. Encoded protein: CASSLAGISGNTIYF.

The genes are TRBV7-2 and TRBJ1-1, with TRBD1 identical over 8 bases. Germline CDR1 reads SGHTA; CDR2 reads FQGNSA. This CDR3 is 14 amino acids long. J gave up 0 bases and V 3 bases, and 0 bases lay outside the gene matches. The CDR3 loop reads CASSLTGVNTEAFF. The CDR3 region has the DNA TGTGCCAGCAGCTTGACAGGGGTGAACACTGAAGCTTTCTTT.

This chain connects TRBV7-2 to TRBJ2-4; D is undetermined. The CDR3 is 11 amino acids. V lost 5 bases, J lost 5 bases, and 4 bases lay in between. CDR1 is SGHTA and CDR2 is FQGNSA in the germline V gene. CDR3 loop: CASSNENIQYF. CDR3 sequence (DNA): TGTGCCAGCAGCAACGAAAACATTCAGTACTTC.

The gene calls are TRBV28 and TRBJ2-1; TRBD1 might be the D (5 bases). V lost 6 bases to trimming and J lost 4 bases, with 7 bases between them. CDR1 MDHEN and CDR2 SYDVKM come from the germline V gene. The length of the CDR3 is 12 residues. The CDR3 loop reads CASRYRYNEQFF. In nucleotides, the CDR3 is TGTGCCAGCAGGTACAGGTACAATGAGCAGTTCTTC.

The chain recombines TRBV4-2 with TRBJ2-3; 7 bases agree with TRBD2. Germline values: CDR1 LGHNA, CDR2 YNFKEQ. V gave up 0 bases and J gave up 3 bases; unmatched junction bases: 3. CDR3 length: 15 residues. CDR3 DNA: TGTGCCAGCAGCCAAGATAAAGCGGGAACAGATACGCAGTATTTT. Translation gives CASSQDKAGTDTQYF.

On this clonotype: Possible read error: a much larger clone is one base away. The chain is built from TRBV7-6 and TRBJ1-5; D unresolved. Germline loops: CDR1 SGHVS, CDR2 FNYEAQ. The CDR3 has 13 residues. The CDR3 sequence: CASGFWENQPQHF. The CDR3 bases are TGTGCCAGCGGCTTCTGGGAAAATCAGCCCCAGCATTTT.

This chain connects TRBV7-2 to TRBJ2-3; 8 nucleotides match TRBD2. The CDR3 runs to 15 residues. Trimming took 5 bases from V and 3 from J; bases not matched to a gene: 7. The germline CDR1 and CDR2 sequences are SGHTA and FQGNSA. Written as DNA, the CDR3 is TGTGCCAGCAGCGCCGGGACTAGGGGAACAGATACGCAGTATTTT. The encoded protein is CASSAGTRGTDTQYF.

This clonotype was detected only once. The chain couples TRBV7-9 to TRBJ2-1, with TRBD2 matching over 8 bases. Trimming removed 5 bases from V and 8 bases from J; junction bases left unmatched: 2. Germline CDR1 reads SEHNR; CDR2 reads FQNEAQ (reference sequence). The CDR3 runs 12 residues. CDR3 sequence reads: CASSRGGDEQFF. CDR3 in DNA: TGTGCCAGCAGCCGGGGGGGTGATGAGCAGTTCTTC. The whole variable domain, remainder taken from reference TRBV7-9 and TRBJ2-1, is DTGVSQNPRHKITKRGQNVTFRCDPISEHNRLYWYRQTLGQGPEFLTYFQNEAQLEKSRLLSDRFSAERPKGSFSTLEIQRTEQGDSAMYLCASSRGGDEQFFGPGTRLTVL.

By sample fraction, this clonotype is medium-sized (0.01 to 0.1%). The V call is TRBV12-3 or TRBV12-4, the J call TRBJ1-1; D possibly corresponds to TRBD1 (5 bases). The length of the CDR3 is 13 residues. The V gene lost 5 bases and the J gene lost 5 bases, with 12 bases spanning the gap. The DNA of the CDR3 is TGTGCCAGCAGTGAGGGACCGGCGACTGAAGCTTTCTTT. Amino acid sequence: CASSEGPATEAFF.

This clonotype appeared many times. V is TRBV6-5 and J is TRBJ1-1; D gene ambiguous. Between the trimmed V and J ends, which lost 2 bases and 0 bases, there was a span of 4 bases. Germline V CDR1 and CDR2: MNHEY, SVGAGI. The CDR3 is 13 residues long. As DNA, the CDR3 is TGTGCCAGCAGTTACCTTATGAACACTGAAGCTTTCTTT. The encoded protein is CASSYLMNTEAFF.